A selection of T cell receptor beta chains follows, all from one sample in a study of cytomegalovirus exposure and HLA in healthy donors. Measured with immunoSEQ multiplex PCR; TCRdb has only the in-frame clones, and not every one. The data show 87,000 or so clones, over 70% seen once. The sample was PBMCs. The receptor set was obtained from a woman aged 40-49 years in good health and CMV-seronegative. Each CDR3 is given with its conserved first and last residue. D genes are given only for firm matches. Not all rows give a size; the values are once, few, many and, for expanded clones, a class.

J: TRBJ2-7; size: NA; V: TRBV27; D: NA; DNA: TGTGCCAGCAGGCAGGGTATCTCCTACGAGCAGTACTTC; CDR3: CASRQGISYEQYF
J: TRBJ2-7; size: NA; V: TRBV7-8; D: TRBD1; DNA: TGTGCCAGCAGCTTAGGAACAGGGGAGAACGAGCAGTACTTC; CDR3: CASSLGTGENEQYF
J: TRBJ1-1; size: NA; V: TRBV7-9; D: NA; DNA: TGTGCCAGCAGTCCCCGGGGGGACCCGAACACTGAAGCTTTCTTT; CDR3: CASSPRGDPNTEAFF
J: TRBJ1-1; size: NA; V: TRBV30; D: NA; DNA: TGTGTCTGGAGTGTGAAGGCAGGGAACACTGAAGCTTTCTTT; CDR3: CVWSVKAGNTEAFF
J: TRBJ1-1; size: NA; V: TRBV28; D: NA; DNA: TGTGCCAGCAGTCACGAGGGGGACTATATCCGAGCTTTCTTT; CDR3: CASSHEGDYIRAFF
J: TRBJ2-7; size: NA; V: TRBV6-5; D: NA; DNA: TGTGCCAGCAGTTTAGACAGTTACGAGCAGTACTTC; CDR3: CASSLDSYEQYF
J: TRBJ1-1; size: once; V: TRBV19; D: TRBD1; DNA: TGTGCCAGTAGTATAGTCCCCCCGGGACAGGGAGGAACTGAAGCTTTCTTT; CDR3: CASSIVPPGQGGTEAFF
J: TRBJ1-2; size: NA; V: TRBV2; D: NA; DNA: TGTGCCAGCAGTGCGGGCAGGGGACGTACTACTAACTATGGCTACACCTTC; CDR3: CASSAGRGRTTNYGYTF
J: TRBJ1-5; size: few; V: TRBV5-5; D: TRBD1; DNA: TGTGCCAGCAGCTCAACAGGGGCGGGCAATCAGCCCCAGCATTTT; CDR3: CASSSTGAGNQPQHF
J: TRBJ1-2; size: NA; V: TRBV20-1; D: NA; DNA: TGCAGTGCCCGAGTGAAACAGGGCTACACCTTC; CDR3: CSARVKQGYTF
J: TRBJ2-1; size: NA; V: TRBV30; D: NA; DNA: TGTGCCTGGAGCACCACCGGCCTAGCATCCTACAATGAGCAGTTCTTC; CDR3: CAWSTTGLASYNEQFF
J: TRBJ2-7; size: NA; V: TRBV4-2; D: NA; DNA: TGTGCCAGCAGCCAAGAAGGGGGAGGGGTCGGCTACGAGCAGTACTTC; CDR3: CASSQEGGGVGYEQYF
J: TRBJ1-6; size: NA; V: TRBV27; D: TRBD1; DNA: TGTGCCAGCAGGGTCCCCACCGGGACAGGGTCGGGGGACCTCCACTTT; CDR3: CASRVPTGTGSGDLHF
J: TRBJ1-6; size: once; V: TRBV9; D: TRBD1; DNA: TGTGCCAGCAGCGTAGGGGACAGGGTTTCACCCCTCCACTTT; CDR3: CASSVGDRVSPLHF
J: TRBJ1-1; size: once; V: TRBV6-6; D: TRBD1; DNA: TGTGCCAGCAGTTGGGACAGATTGAACACTGAAGCTTTCTTT; CDR3: CASSWDRLNTEAFF
J: TRBJ2-5; size: NA; V: TRBV5-3; D: TRBD2; DNA: TGTGCCAGAAGCCCACCGGGGAGGGGAGAGACCCAGTACTTC; CDR3: CARSPPGRGETQYF
J: TRBJ2-7; size: NA; V: TRBV5-1; D: TRBD1; DNA: TGCGCCAGCAGCCCCGGACAGGTCTCCTACGAGCAGTACTTC; CDR3: CASSPGQVSYEQYF
J: TRBJ1-2; size: NA; V: TRBV2; D: NA; DNA: TGTGCCAGCAGTGAATTAGGGTATGGACTCGGCTACACCTTC; CDR3: CASSELGYGLGYTF
J: TRBJ1-1; size: NA; V: TRBV6-4; D: NA; DNA: TGTGCCAGCAGTGACTCTATCGGCGGAGCTTTCTTT; CDR3: CASSDSIGGAFF
J: TRBJ2-2; size: NA; V: TRBV6-5; D: NA; DNA: TGTGCCAGCAGACAACAGGCCGGGGAGCTGTTTTTT; CDR3: CASRQQAGELFF
J: TRBJ2-5; size: NA; V: TRBV29-1; D: TRBD1; DNA: TGCAGCGTTCGAAAAACAGGGGAAGAGACCCAGTACTTC; CDR3: CSVRKTGEETQYF
J: TRBJ2-1; size: NA; V: TRBV4-2; D: NA; DNA: TGTGCCAGCAGCCAAGGGACCGGGGGGCCCAGGGGCAATGAGCAGTTCTTC; CDR3: CASSQGTGGPRGNEQFF
J: TRBJ1-1; size: NA; V: TRBV7-6; D: NA; DNA: TGTGCCAGCAGCTCCCATAACACTGAAGCTTTCTTT; CDR3: CASSSHNTEAFF
J: TRBJ1-1; size: few; V: TRBV5-1; D: TRBD1; DNA: TGCGCCAGCAGCTTGACACAGGGGACGAGGGCTTTCTTT; CDR3: CASSLTQGTRAFF
J: TRBJ1-5; size: NA; V: TRBV11-1; D: NA; DNA: TGTGCCAGCAGCAAAGGGCGGGGCACCGATCAGCCCCAGCATTTT; CDR3: CASSKGRGTDQPQHF
J: TRBJ1-2; size: NA; V: TRBV7-9; D: NA; DNA: TGTGCCAGCAGTCAGGGGACGCCTACCTACTATGGCTACACCTTC; CDR3: CASSQGTPTYYGYTF
J: TRBJ2-7; size: NA; V: TRBV6-4; D: TRBD2; DNA: TGTGCCAGCAGTGAAGCGAGCGGGGGAGACTACGAGCAGTACTTC; CDR3: CASSEASGGDYEQYF
J: TRBJ1-6; size: few; V: TRBV5-1; D: TRBD1; DNA: TGCGCCAGCAGCCCGGGACAGGGCTCCTATAATTCACCCCTCCACTTT; CDR3: CASSPGQGSYNSPLHF
J: TRBJ1-1; size: NA; V: TRBV5-5; D: NA; DNA: TGTGCCAGCAGCGTCAGGGTTACTGAAGCTTTCTTT; CDR3: CASSVRVTEAFF
J: TRBJ2-7; size: NA; V: TRBV25-1; D: TRBD1; DNA: TGTGCCAGCAGTGCCCGACAGGGGATTACCTACGAGCAGTGCTTC; CDR3: CASSARQGITYEQCF
J: TRBJ1-2; size: NA; V: TRBV5-4; D: TRBD1; DNA: TGTGCCAGCAGCCTACGACAGGGGACTAACTATGGCTACACCTTC; CDR3: CASSLRQGTNYGYTF
J: TRBJ2-3; size: NA; V: TRBV7-6; D: NA; DNA: TGTGCCAGCAGCTTAAATGGCGGGGGCACAGATACGCAGTATTTT; CDR3: CASSLNGGGTDTQYF
J: TRBJ1-2; size: NA; V: TRBV27; D: NA; DNA: TGTGCCAGCAGTTTGAAGGGGCTGGGCTATGGCTACACCTTC; CDR3: CASSLKGLGYGYTF
J: TRBJ1-4; size: NA; V: TRBV4-3; D: NA; DNA: TGCGCCAGCAGCCAAGATCTGGGGGGGGTAGATGAAAAACTGTTTTTT; CDR3: CASSQDLGGVDEKLFF
J: TRBJ2-5; size: NA; V: TRBV25-1; D: NA; DNA: TGTGCCAGCAGTGACATTCGGGACTTCCAAGAGACCCAGTACTTC; CDR3: CASSDIRDFQETQYF
J: TRBJ2-5; size: NA; V: TRBV4-2; D: TRBD1; DNA: TGTGCCAGCAGCCAAGGGCTGGACAGGGGCAGGGAGACCCAGTACTTC; CDR3: CASSQGLDRGRETQYF
J: TRBJ1-6; size: NA; V: TRBV20-1; D: TRBD1; DNA: TGCAGTGCAAGGACAGGGCCCACACTCCACTTT; CDR3: CSARTGPTLHF
J: TRBJ2-7; size: NA; V: TRBV2; D: NA; DNA: TGTGCCAGCAGTGAGCCCTTAACTGGCGAGCAGTACTTC; CDR3: CASSEPLTGEQYF
J: TRBJ2-5; size: NA; V: TRBV6-6; D: TRBD2; DNA: TGTGCCAGCACCCCGGGAGGGGGGGGCGTGCAGACCCAGTACTTC; CDR3: CASTPGGGGVQTQYF
J: TRBJ2-7; size: NA; V: TRBV6-1; D: TRBD2; DNA: TGTGCCAGCAGTGAACCCAGCGGGGGGTTCCGCAACGAGCAGTACTTC; CDR3: CASSEPSGGFRNEQYF
J: TRBJ1-2; size: NA; V: TRBV30; D: NA; DNA: TGTGCCTGGACCAGGGGAAGCGGCTACACCTTC; CDR3: CAWTRGSGYTF